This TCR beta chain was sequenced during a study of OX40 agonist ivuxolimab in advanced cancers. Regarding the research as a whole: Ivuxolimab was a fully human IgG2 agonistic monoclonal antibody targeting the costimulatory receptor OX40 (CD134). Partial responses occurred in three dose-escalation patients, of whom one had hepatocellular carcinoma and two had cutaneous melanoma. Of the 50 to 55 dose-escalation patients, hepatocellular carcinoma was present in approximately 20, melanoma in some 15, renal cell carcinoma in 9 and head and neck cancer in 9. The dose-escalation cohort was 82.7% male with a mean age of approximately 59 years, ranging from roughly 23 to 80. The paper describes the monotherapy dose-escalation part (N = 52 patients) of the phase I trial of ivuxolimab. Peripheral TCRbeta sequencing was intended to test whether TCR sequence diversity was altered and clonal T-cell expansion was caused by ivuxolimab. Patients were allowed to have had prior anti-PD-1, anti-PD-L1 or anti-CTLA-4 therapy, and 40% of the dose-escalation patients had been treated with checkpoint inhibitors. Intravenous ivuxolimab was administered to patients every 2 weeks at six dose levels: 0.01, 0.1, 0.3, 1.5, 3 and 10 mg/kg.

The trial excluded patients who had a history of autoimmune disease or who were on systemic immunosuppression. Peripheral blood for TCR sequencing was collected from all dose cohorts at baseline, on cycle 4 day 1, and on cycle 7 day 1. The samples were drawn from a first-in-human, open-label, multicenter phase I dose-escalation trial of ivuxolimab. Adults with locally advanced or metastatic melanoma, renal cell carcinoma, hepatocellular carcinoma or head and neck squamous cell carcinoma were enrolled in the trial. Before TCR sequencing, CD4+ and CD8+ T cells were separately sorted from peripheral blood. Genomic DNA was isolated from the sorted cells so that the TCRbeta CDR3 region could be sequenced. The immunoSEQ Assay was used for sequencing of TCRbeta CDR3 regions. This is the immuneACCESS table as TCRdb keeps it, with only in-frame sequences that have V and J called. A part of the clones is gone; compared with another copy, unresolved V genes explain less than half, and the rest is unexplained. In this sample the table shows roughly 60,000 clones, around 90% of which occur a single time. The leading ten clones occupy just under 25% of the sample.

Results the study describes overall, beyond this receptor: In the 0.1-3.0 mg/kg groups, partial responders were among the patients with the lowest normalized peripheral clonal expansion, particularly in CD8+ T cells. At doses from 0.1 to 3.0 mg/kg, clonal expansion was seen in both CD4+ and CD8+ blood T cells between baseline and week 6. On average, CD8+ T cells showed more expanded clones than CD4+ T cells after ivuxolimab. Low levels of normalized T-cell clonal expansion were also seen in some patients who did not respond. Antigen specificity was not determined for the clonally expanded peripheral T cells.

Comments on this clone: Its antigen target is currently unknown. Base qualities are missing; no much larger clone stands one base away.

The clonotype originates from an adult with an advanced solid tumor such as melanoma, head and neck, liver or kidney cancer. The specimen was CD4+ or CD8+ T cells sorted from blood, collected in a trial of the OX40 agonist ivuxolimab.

The sequenced DNA: TGTGCCAGCAGCGCACAACCGGGACAGGGGATTAACACTGAAGCTTTCTTT. This gives the protein CASSAQPGQGINTEAFF. The rearrangement joined TRBV9 to TRBJ1-1; 10 bases in between match TRBD1. From the cysteine up to the phenylalanine, the CDR3 has a length of 17 residues. The sequence is cut down to CDR3 DNA, 51 bases in frame from base 1. CDR1 and CDR2 are drawn from the germline V gene: SGDLS, YYNGEE. V is cut back by 3 bases and J by 2 bases, with 10 bases in the junction unmatched.